The clone carrying this T cell receptor (beta chain) was detected a few times. The sample originates from a study of response to subunit inactivated influenza vaccine. Each CDR3 protein is one row after TCRdb ran MiXCR on the RT-PCR reads. The data contain roughly 190,000 distinct CDR3 sequences, roughly an eighth of them singletons. The CDR3 is made up of 13 amino acids. Germline loops: CDR1 SGHRS, CDR2 YFSETQ. Trimming removed 5 bases at V and 3 bases at J, with 9 bases between. The rearrangement joins TRBV5-1 to TRBJ1-5; unclear D gene. The TCR sequence derives from a man aged 45-60 years who received an inactivated influenza vaccine. The sequencing here drew on CD8+ T cells sorted from PBMCs, taken approximately 5 days after vaccination. In DNA, the CDR3 is TGCGCCAGCAGTGTGAGCTACAATCAGCCCCAGCATTTT. It specifies CASSVSYNQPQHF.